This T cell receptor beta chain was sequenced in a study of human T cells and chemical hapten exposure listed by TCRdb under 2021. In terms of the full investigation: For sensitization, 2% DPC in acetone was applied to a roughly 2 cm by roughly 2 cm area of upper inner arm skin. Blood was sampled from patients pre-sensitization (week 0) and at 2, 6 and about 24 weeks after DPC sensitization. About 30 alopecia patients provided blood for TCR sequencing at one to four time points (pre-sensitization, 2, 6 and 24 weeks). Libraries were pooled for sequencing, and per-sample TCR yields varied mainly because of small differences in library volumes within the pool. This study followed changes in the peripheral blood TCR repertoire in vivo during primary and secondary sensitization of alopecia patients to the hapten diphenylcyclopropenone (DPC). Weekly therapeutic DPC doses were additionally applied to the scalp of patients throughout the approximately 24-week study period. The mostly female patient cohort included alopecia areata with under or over 50% scalp involvement, alopecia totalis and alopecia universalis. Patch testing was performed on the upper back with Finn chambers containing 0.01% DPC, and the patch tests were scored after 6 days according to International Contact Dermatitis Research Group standards.

Points the paper makes about the study in general: Patch test score correlated positively with the number of PT1 expanded TCRs, reaching significance at thresholds 8, 16 and 32 but not at 4. Compared with pre-sensitization or healthy control sets, expanded TCRs formed significantly more large CDR3 similarity clusters, which is consistent with antigen-driven responses. No change with DPC sensitization was found in the number of TCRs above 1 in 1000 frequency, and no evidence of global repertoire structure alterations was found. After repeated subsampling, changes were observed in the strength of the expansion versus patch-test correlation and in the threshold at which the correlation became significant. Because all patients had alopecia, a presumed autoimmune disease, the immune response of the patients might differ from that of healthy individuals.

The sample holds a few counts of this clonotype. Its antigen is currently not known. Base qualities are not recorded, but no much larger clone differs from it by a single base. This specimen's time point label, per the study, means: pre-sensitization, week 0. This specimen's treatment or condition label, per the study, means: therapeutic diphenylcyclopropenone sensitization with weekly scalp DPC. Blood at each patch-test visit was drawn before the patch test was applied. Patients were eligible if aged 18 to 70, diagnosed with alopecia and judged suitable for DPC therapy, and pregnant patients were excluded. Total RNA was isolated from unfractionated whole blood collected in Tempus Blood RNA tubes. Library construction relied on RACE. This sample was sequenced with a NextSeq 500. Library preparation attached unique molecular identifiers to individual cDNA molecules for quantitative, reproducible TCR counting. From each blood RNA sample, both TCR alpha and TCR beta chains were sequenced. Regarding the original processing steps: A median of approximately 100,000 TCRs per sample was observed, with a range of 23,224 to 690,600. The Decombinator software suite was used to annotate V, J and CDR3 in the TCR reads. To make PS versus PT1 abundance plots, every sample was subsampled to the same number of TCRs (28,000). TCRs were defined as expanded if absent before sensitization and observed at least eight times at the 2-week time point. The public reads were run again by TCRdb, first through fastp at Q25 and then through MiXCR, and only productive beta chains were kept. CDR3 protein duplicates are merged, each entry listing the most common genes and DNA. TCRdb, rather than the study authors, made the V and J calls. In all, the sample holds tens of thousands of distinct CDR3 sequences, and around 7% of those were seen once. The ten most abundant clones make up 1.5% to 2% of the sample.

From the germline V gene (reference sequence), CDR1 is GTSNPN and CDR2 is SVGIG. V ends up 5 bases short and J 2 bases short, with an unmatched junction base count of 7. The CDR3 numbers 14 residues from cysteine through phenylalanine. The sequence is cut down to CDR3 DNA, 42 bases in frame from base 1. The sequence was obtained from a woman aged 25-40 years with alopecia areata. Some clones in this sample may be carry-over from other donors' samples. This specimen consisted of whole blood, obtained in connection with sensitization to the hapten diphenylcyclopropenone (DPC). In this chain, TRBV30 is recombined with TRBJ1-1; 8 of the junction bases match TRBD1. DNA sequence: TGTGCCTGGGACCGTGGGACAGGTAACACTGAAGCTTTCTTT. It specifies CAWDRGTGNTEAFF.